This TCR beta chain was observed in a study of identifying expanded T cells in peripheral blood. Germline trimming cut 3 bases from V and 3 bases from J; bases unmatched to any gene: 4. Germline lookup yields CDR1 MDHEN and CDR2 SYDVKM. The CDR3 is made up of 16 amino acids. Only in-frame clones appear in the TCRdb table, and some are missing; sequencing was by immunoSEQ multiplex PCR. The repertoire includes approximately 79,000 clones, about 90% of them detected once, and more than 3% sits in the top ten. Sequences were obtained from blood. The source of this sequence is a person aged 18 to 70 in good health. The chain couples TRBV28 to TRBJ2-4, with 11 bases that match TRBD2. CDR3 amino acids: CASSFGTSGLKNIQYF. CDR3 coding DNA: TGTGCCAGCAGTTTCGGGACTAGCGGACTCAAAAACATTCAGTACTTC.